The 25 T cell receptor beta chains below come from one sample, sequenced in a study of T cells in Graves' hyperthyroidism and ophthalmopathy (dated by TCRdb to between 2017 and 2020). The library was produced with multiplex PCR. Sequencing instrument: Illumina HiSeq 2000. TCR beta CDR3 regions were amplified from RNA transcripts. The first round of RT-PCR for the TCR CDR3 was performed with the HTBI primer set and the Qiagen OneStep RT-PCR kit. The public reads were quality trimmed at Q25 with fastp and then assembled into clones with MiXCR by TCRdb, keeping productive beta chains. Under each unique CDR3 protein, matching rows form one entry showing the most common genes and DNA. This sample gives a few hundred thousand distinct CDR3 sequences in total; roughly 21% of them show up just once. Jointly, the top ten make up about 50% of the sample. The material sequenced was blood. The receptors shown here come from a woman between 50 and 59 years old with Graves' hyperthyroidism.

This clonotype was observed at least ten times. The genes are TRBV12-3 or TRBV12-4 and TRBJ1-5, with 9 bases lining up with TRBD1. CDR3 length equals 15 residues. The J segment lost 3 bases and the V segment lost 5 bases, leaving 5 bases of the junction unmatched. DNA for the CDR3: TGTGCCAGCAGTAAGACAGGGGGTCCCAATCAGCCCCAGCATTTT. It translates to CASSKTGGPNQPQHF.

This clonotype has a count of ten or more. The chain carries TRBV2 and TRBJ1-4; 8 nucleotides match TRBD1. The V gene's germline CDR1 is SNHLY and CDR2 FYNNEI. This CDR3 comprises 15 residues. With 3 bases clipped from V and 7 bases from J, the junction kept 7 bases outside the gene matches. In DNA form, the CDR3 reads TGTGCCAGCAGTGACCGGACAGGGAGTAGTGAAAAACTGTTTTTT. Protein sequence: CASSDRTGSSEKLFF.

This clonotype has a count of ten or more. V gene TRBV6-1 combines with J gene TRBJ2-5; possibly TRBD1 for D (6 bases). Germline V lookup: CDR1 MNHNS, CDR2 SASEGT. The CDR3 consists of 14 residues. The V end was cut by 4 bases, the J end by 5 bases, with 14 bases between. The DNA of the CDR3 is TGTGCCAGCAGTGGTATGGGGGCAGCGGAGACCCAGTACTTC. It encodes CASSGMGAAETQYF.

This clonotype showed up many times. The gene calls are TRBV7-8 and TRBJ2-2, with a tentative D call TRBD2 (6 bases). V lost 5 bases and J lost 2, with 21 bases in between. Germline CDR1 and CDR2: SGHVS and FQNEAQ. This CDR3 spans 18 amino acids. CDR3 coding DNA: TGTGCCAGCAGCCCCCTCGCCCTCTCAGGGACTAACACCGGGGAGCTGTTTTTT. Amino acids: CASSPLALSGTNTGELFF. Filled out from reference TRBV7-8 and TRBJ2-2, the complete variable domain reads GAGVSQSPRYKVAKRGQDVALRCDPISGHVSLFWYQQALGQGPEFLTYFQNEAQLDKSGLPSDRFFAERPEGSVSTLKIQRTQQEDSAVYLCASSPLALSGTNTGELFFGEGSRLTVL.

Many counts were recorded for this clonotype. The chain combines TRBV6-1 with TRBJ2-2; 8 bases align to TRBD2. This CDR3 is built from 17 residues. The ends lost 2 bases at V and 7 bases at J; junction bases unmatched: 12. Germline CDR1 reads MNHNS; CDR2 reads SASEGT. CDR3 nucleotides: TGTGCCAGCAGTGAAAACGTTGCGGGAGGTGTCAGCGGGGAGCTGTTTTTT. Its translation is CASSENVAGGVSGELFF.

The sample holds many counts of this clonotype. The CDR3 DNA is TGTGCCAGCAGTTCGACAGGGAACACCGGGGAGCTGTTTTTT. Translating it yields CASSSTGNTGELFF. V and J are TRBV6-1 and TRBJ2-2, with a tentative D call TRBD1 (6 bases). The germline V gene has CDR1 MNHNS and CDR2 SASEGT. This CDR3 comprises 14 residues. Trimming took 5 bases from V and 1 from J, leaving 8 bases between them.

There are many counts of this clonotype. This chain joins TRBV20-1 and TRBJ2-1, with TRBD2 identical over 9 bases. CDR3 length: 12 residues. With V trimmed by 4 bases and J by 5 bases, 0 bases remained unmatched. CDR1 and CDR2 (germline): DFQATT, SNEGSKA (reference sequence). CDR3 sequence (DNA): TGCAGTGCTACTAGCGGGGACAATGAGCAGTTCTTC. This encodes CSATSGDNEQFF.

This clonotype showed up many times. The chain links TRBV7-2 to TRBJ2-1, with TRBD2 as a possible D gene (6 bases). This CDR3 is 15 amino acids long. Trimming cost V 5 bases and J 6 bases, with 17 bases left between them. Germline values: CDR1 SGHTA, CDR2 FQGNSA. The CDR3 DNA sequence: TGTGCCAGCAGCCTCGGAGGGCCCCTCGGCAATGAGCAGTTCTTC. This codes for CASSLGGPLGNEQFF.

This clonotype was found many times. This chain uses TRBV5-6 with TRBJ1-1, with D hard to call. Germline V gene data show CDR1 as SGHDT and CDR2 as YYEEEE. V was shortened by 0 bases and J by 1 base, with 10 bases between the two germline ends. The CDR3 runs 15 residues. The DNA for the CDR3 is TGTGCCAGCAGCTTGGAAAGGGAGGCGAACACTGAAGCTTTCTTT. Translated: CASSLEREANTEAFF.

As regards this clonotype: It may be a read error: a sequence one base away is much more abundant. V is TRBV11-2 and J is TRBJ2-5; 8 nucleotides match TRBD1. CDR3 length equals 16 residues. J gave up 5 bases and V 1 base, and 9 bases lay outside the gene matches. Per germline, CDR1 SGHAT and CDR2 FQNNGV. The CDR3 loop is CASSLGQGLRLETQYF. CDR3 nucleotide sequence: TGTGCCAGCAGCTTAGGACAGGGGTTGCGTTTGGAGACCCAGTACTTC. Supplemented by reference TRBV11-2 and TRBJ2-5, the full variable domain reads EAGVAQSPRYKIIEKRQSVAFWCNPISGHATLYWYQQILGQGPKLLIQFQNNGVVDDSQLPKDRFSAERLKGVDSTLKIQPAKLEDSAVYLCASSLGQGLRLETQYFGPGTRLLVL.

The chain has TRBV28 and TRBJ2-7; 9 positions match TRBD1. V lost 5 bases to trimming and J lost 4 bases; unmatched junction nucleotides: 6. This CDR3 comprises 14 residues. Germline V gene sequence: CDR1 MDHEN, CDR2 SYDVKM. The chain's CDR3 is CASSHRGREYEQYF. The DNA of the CDR3 is TGTGCCAGCAGTCACAGGGGGCGGGAGTACGAGCAGTACTTC.

On this clonotype itself: At one end the junction does not follow the germline gene, possibly because of a read error. This chain connects TRBV11-2 to TRBJ2-4; 8 positions match TRBD1. The V gene's germline CDR1 is SGHAT and CDR2 FQNNGV. CDR3 size: 13 residues. The CDR3, as DNA: TGTGCCGGCAGGGGGCCATCCAAAAACATTCAGTACTTC. Translation gives CAGRGPSKNIQYF.

This chain joins TRBV19 and TRBJ2-4, with no clear D. Germline lookup yields CDR1 LNHDA and CDR2 SQIVND (reference sequence). The CDR3 extends over 12 amino acids. V was pared by 2 bases and J by 4 bases, with 3 bases between. This CDR3 is CASSIQKNIQYF. The CDR3 nucleotides read TGTGCCAGTAGTATACAGAAAAACATTCAGTACTTC.

This clonotype was observed at least ten times. The chain employs TRBV9 and TRBJ2-1; no clear D. Trimming stripped 4 bases from V and 0 bases from J, with 8 bases between. The CDR3 consists of 14 residues. The germline V gene has CDR1 SGDLS and CDR2 YYNGEE. The DNA for the CDR3 is TGTGCCAGCAGCAGGTCGAGCTCCTACAATGAGCAGTTCTTC. This gives the protein CASSRSSSYNEQFF.

The chain joins TRBV4-1 to TRBJ2-6; D is unresolved. The CDR3 is 15 residues long. Germline V lookup: CDR1 MGHRA, CDR2 YSYEKL. The V gene lost 1 base and the J gene lost 2 bases, with 6 bases spanning the gap. The CDR3 DNA reads as TGCGCCAGCAGCCAAGTTGGGACTGGGGCCAACGTCCTGACTTTC. As protein: CASSQVGTGANVLTF.

This clonotype was seen ten or more times. The chain carries TRBV7-8 and TRBJ1-2, with a tentative D call TRBD1 (6 bases). Between the trimmed V and J ends, which lost 5 bases and 4 bases, there was a span of 26 bases. The CDR3 spans 18 residues. Germline V gene sequence: CDR1 SGHVS, CDR2 FQNEAQ. CDR3 bases: TGTGCCAGCAGCAACAGGGTCAACCTGGCAGGCCAGGCCTATGGCTACACCTTC. The encoded protein is CASSNRVNLAGQAYGYTF.

This clonotype was seen repeatedly, ten times or more. The V call is TRBV9, the J call TRBJ2-7; TRBD2 aligns across 13 bases. In germline, CDR1 is SGDLS, CDR2 YYNGEE. V gave up 4 bases and J gave up 6 bases; unmatched junction bases: 7. CDR3 length: 15 amino acids. This CDR3 is CASSPRTSGSGEQYF. For the CDR3, the DNA is TGTGCCAGCAGCCCCCGGACTAGCGGGAGTGGCGAGCAGTACTTC.

This clonotype was recorded only once. This sequence joins TRBV6-1 and TRBJ2-3, with TRBD2 matching 8 bases. Looked up from germline, CDR1 is MNHNS and CDR2 is SASEGT. The CDR3 length is 14 residues. V lost 6 bases and J lost 6; bases outside the gene matches: 8. The CDR3 protein is CASSWTSQSDTQYF. The CDR3, as DNA: TGTGCCAGCAGCTGGACTAGCCAATCGGATACGCAGTATTTT.

Here the CDR3 reads CASSKQVGATDTQYF. In DNA, the CDR3 is TGTGCCAGTAGTAAGCAGGTAGGGGCCACAGATACGCAGTATTTT. This chain links TRBV19 with TRBJ2-3, with TRBD1 as a possible D gene (5 bases). V was cut by 4 bases and J by 2 bases, with 13 bases left in between. In germline, CDR1 is LNHDA, CDR2 SQIVND (reference sequence). The length of the CDR3 is 15 residues.

CDR3 amino acids: CASRDWVGEAFF. CDR3 sequence (DNA): TGTGCCAGCAGAGATTGGGTCGGTGAAGCTTTCTTT. The rearrangement links TRBV6-1 to TRBJ1-1; D is uncertain. The CDR3 runs 12 residues. The germline V and J ends were trimmed by 6 bases and 7 bases, with 12 bases remaining between them. The V gene's germline CDR1 is MNHNS and CDR2 SASEGT.

The genes are TRBV28 and TRBJ1-2; no clear D gene. Germline values: CDR1 MDHEN, CDR2 SYDVKM. The CDR3 has 11 residues. Trimming stripped 5 bases from V and 7 bases from J, with 8 bases between. Here the CDR3 DNA reads TGTGCCAGCAGTCCACTGGTTGGCTACACCTTC. Protein sequence: CASSPLVGYTF.

This clonotype has a count of ten or more. The chain carries TRBV5-1 and TRBJ1-1; D is possibly TRBD1 (5 bases). From germline, CDR1 is SGHRS and CDR2 YFSETQ. With 0 bases removed from V and 6 bases from J, the gap between germline ends came to 12 bases. The CDR3 extends over 14 amino acids. This CDR3 reads CASSLAPGQAEAFF. DNA of the CDR3: TGCGCCAGCAGCTTGGCCCCTGGACAAGCTGAAGCTTTCTTT.

A note on this clonotype: One base away lies a much larger clone, so this may be a sequencing read error. This sequence joins TRBV18 and TRBJ1-5; D perhaps matches TRBD1 (6 bases). This CDR3 is 14 amino acids long. Deletions cut 5 bases from V and 8 bases from J, with 16 bases between. Germline V gene lookup returns CDR1 KGHSH and CDR2 LQKENI. CDR3 nucleotides: TGTGCCAGCTCAAACGGACCGAGGGGGAAGCCCCAGCATTTT. Translated: CASSNGPRGKPQHF.

The chain uses TRBV20-1 and TRBJ2-1; 12 bases map to TRBD2. The CDR3 runs to 15 residues. Losses at the gene ends were 5 bases for V and 10 bases for J; bases not matched to a gene: 12. The germline V gene has CDR1 DFQATT and CDR2 SNEGSKA (reference sequence). DNA for the CDR3: TGCAGTGCTGGCCCTAGCGGGAGGGCCGGGGAGGAGCAGTTCTTC. This encodes CSAGPSGRAGEEQFF.

CDR3 bases: TGTGCCTGTCTAGGAACAGGGGCCAACGTCCTGACTTTC. Residues: CACLGTGANVLTF. The chain employs TRBV30 and TRBJ2-6; D unclear. Looked up from germline, CDR1 is GTSNPN and CDR2 is SVGIG (reference sequence). The CDR3 loop spans 13 amino acids. With 6 bases removed from V and 4 bases from J, the gap between germline ends came to 10 bases. The whole variable domain, remainder taken from reference TRBV30 and TRBJ2-6, is SQTIHQWPATLVQPVGSPLSLECTVEGTSNPNLYWYRQAAGRGLQLLFYSVGIGQISSEVPQNLSASRPQDRQFILSSKKLLLSDSGFYLCACLGTGANVLTFGAGSRLTVL.